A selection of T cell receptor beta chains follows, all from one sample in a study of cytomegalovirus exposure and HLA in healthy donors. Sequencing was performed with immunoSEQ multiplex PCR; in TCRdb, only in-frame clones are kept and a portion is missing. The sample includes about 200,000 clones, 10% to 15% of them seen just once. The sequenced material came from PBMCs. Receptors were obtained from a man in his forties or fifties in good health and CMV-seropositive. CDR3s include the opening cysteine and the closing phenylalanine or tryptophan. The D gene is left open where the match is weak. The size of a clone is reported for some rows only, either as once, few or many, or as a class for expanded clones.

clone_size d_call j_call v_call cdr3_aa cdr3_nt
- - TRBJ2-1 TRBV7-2 CASSLDRTRRGEQFF TGTGCCAGCAGCTTAGATCGGACTCGTCGGGGTGAGCAGTTCTTC
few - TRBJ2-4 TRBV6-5 CASRESAKNIQYF TGTGCCAGCAGGGAGTCAGCCAAAAACATTCAGTACTTC
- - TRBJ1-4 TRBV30 CAWANGGSNEKLFF TGTGCCTGGGCTAACGGGGGTTCCAATGAAAAACTGTTTTTT
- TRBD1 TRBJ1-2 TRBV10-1 CASSDRGFYGYTF TGCGCCAGCAGTGACAGGGGGTTCTATGGCTACACCTTC
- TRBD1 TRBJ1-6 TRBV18 CASSVGTGVNSPLHF TGTGCCAGCTCAGTTGGGACAGGGGTGAATTCACCCCTCCACTTT
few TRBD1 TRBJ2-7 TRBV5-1 CASSPWGQGTREQYF TGCGCCAGCAGCCCCTGGGGACAGGGGACGCGCGAGCAGTACTTC
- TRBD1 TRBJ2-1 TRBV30 CAWSAGQAKQFF TGTGCCTGGAGTGCGGGACAGGCCAAGCAGTTCTTC
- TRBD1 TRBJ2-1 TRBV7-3 CASSLRDRGYNEQFF TGTGCCAGCAGCTTAAGGGACAGGGGATACAATGAGCAGTTCTTC
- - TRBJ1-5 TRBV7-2 CASSQGPVGNQPQHF TGTGCCAGCAGCCAGGGTCCCGTGGGCAATCAGCCCCAGCATTTT
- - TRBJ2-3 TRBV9 CASSPRLDNTDTQYF TGTGCCAGCAGCCCACGTTTGGACAACACAGATACGCAGTATTTT
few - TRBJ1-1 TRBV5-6 CASSFLSGGTEAFF TGTGCCAGCAGCTTTTTGTCTGGCGGCACTGAAGCTTTCTTT
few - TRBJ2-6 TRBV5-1 CASSRGSGANVLTF TGCGCCAGCAGCCGGGGCTCTGGGGCCAACGTCCTGACTTTC
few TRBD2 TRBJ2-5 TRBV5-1 CASSFTTSGGEETQYF TGCGCCAGCAGCTTTACGACTAGCGGGGGCGAGGAGACCCAGTACTTC
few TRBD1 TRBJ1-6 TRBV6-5 CASKHRGSPLHF TGTGCCAGCAAGCACAGGGGCTCACCCCTCCACTTT
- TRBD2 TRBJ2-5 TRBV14 CASSQDPGTRIETQYF TGTGCCAGCAGCCAAGACCCCGGGACTAGGATAGAGACCCAGTACTTC
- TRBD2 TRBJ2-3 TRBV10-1 CASSFSGGTDTQYF TGCGCCAGCAGTTTTAGCGGGGGCACAGATACGCAGTATTTT
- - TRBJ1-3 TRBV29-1 CSVRVSGNTIYF TGCAGCGTGCGTGTCTCTGGAAACACCATATATTTT
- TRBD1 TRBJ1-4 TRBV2 CASTTQGARQEKLFF TGTGCCAGCACTACCCAGGGGGCGCGACAGGAAAAACTGTTTTTT
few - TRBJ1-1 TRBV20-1 CSARPQGRAFF TGCAGTGCTCGTCCACAGGGCAGAGCTTTCTTT
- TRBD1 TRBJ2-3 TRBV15 CATSSSWGTGKRDTQYF TGTGCCACCAGCAGTAGCTGGGGGACAGGGAAGAGGGATACGCAGTATTTT
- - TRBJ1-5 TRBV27 CASSSRAGLVGNQPQHF TGTGCCAGCAGTTCTAGGGCAGGGTTGGTAGGCAATCAGCCCCAGCATTTT
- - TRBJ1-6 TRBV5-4 CASSSSGGVVSPLHF TGTGCCAGCAGCTCGTCAGGAGGGGTTGTTTCACCCCTCCACTTT
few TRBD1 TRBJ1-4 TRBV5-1 CASSPQGPANEKLFF TGCGCCAGCAGCCCACAGGGGCCGGCTAATGAAAAACTGTTTTTT
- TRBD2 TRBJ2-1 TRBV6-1 CASNSLAETYNEQFF TGTGCCAGCAACTCCCTAGCGGAGACCTACAATGAGCAGTTCTTC
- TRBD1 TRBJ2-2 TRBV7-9 CASSPPGRDRGVGELFF TGTGCCAGCAGCCCTCCCGGCCGGGACAGGGGGGTCGGGGAGCTGTTTTTT
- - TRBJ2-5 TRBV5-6 CASSRDTRETQYF TGTGCCAGCAGTAGGGACACTAGGGAGACCCAGTACTTC
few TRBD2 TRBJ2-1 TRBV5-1 CASSLALAGGPGNEQFF TGCGCCAGCAGCTTGGCCCTAGCGGGGGGCCCCGGGAATGAGCAGTTCTTC
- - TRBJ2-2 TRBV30 CAWRKDIGTGELFF TGTGCCTGGAGAAAGGACATTGGCACCGGGGAGCTGTTTTTT
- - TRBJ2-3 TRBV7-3 CASSPRLTDTQYF TGTGCCAGCAGTCCCCGTCTCACAGATACGCAGTATTTT
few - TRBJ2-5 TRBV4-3 CASSQNGGRFQETQYF TGCGCCAGCAGCCAAAACGGGGGACGGTTCCAAGAGACCCAGTACTTC
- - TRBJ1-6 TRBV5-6 CASSWGELGGSPLHF TGTGCCAGCAGCTGGGGGGAACTAGGAGGTTCACCCCTCCACTTT
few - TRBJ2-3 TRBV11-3 CASSDPGTSLTDTQYF TGTGCCAGCAGCGATCCCGGGACTTCTCTCACAGATACGCAGTATTTT
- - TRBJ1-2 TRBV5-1 CASSSDSYYGYTF TGCGCCAGCAGCTCCGACAGCTACTATGGCTACACCTTC
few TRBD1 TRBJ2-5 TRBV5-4 CASSNGQGAETQYF TGTGCCAGCAGCAACGGACAGGGGGCAGAGACCCAGTACTTC
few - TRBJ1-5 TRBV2 CASSDNSPYQPQHF TGTGCCAGCAGTGATAACAGCCCCTATCAGCCCCAGCATTTT
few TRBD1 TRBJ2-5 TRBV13 CASSLQGRASQETQYF TGTGCCAGCAGCCTACAGGGGAGAGCGTCCCAAGAGACCCAGTACTTC
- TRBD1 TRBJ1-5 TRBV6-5 CASSSRGPSQPQHF TGTGCCAGCAGTTCCAGGGGGCCGAGCCAGCCCCAGCATTTT
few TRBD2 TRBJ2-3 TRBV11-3 CASTRGTSRGGTDTQYF TGTGCCAGCACTCGGGGGACTAGCAGGGGTGGCACAGATACGCAGTATTTT
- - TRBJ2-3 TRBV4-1 CASSPSGHQSTDTQYF TGCGCCAGCAGCCCCTCGGGACACCAAAGCACAGATACGCAGTATTTT
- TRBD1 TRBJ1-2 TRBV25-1 CASSGLGRGRGDGYTF TGTGCCAGCAGTGGCCTAGGAAGGGGGCGCGGTGACGGCTACACCTTC
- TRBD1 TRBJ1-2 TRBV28 CASSGDRVYGYTF TGTGCCAGCAGTGGGGACAGGGTATATGGCTACACCTTC
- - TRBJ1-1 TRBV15 CATSTRINTEAFF TGTGCCACCAGCACCAGGATTAACACTGAAGCTTTCTTT
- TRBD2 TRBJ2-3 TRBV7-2 CASSPGTSGVTDTQYF TGTGCCAGCAGCCCGGGGACTAGCGGGGTCACAGATACGCAGTATTTT
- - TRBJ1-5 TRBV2 CASRGVLNQPQHF TGTGCCAGCAGAGGAGTACTTAATCAGCCCCAGCATTTT
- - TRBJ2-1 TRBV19 CASTFGLEQFF TGTGCCAGTACTTTCGGTTTAGAGCAGTTCTTC
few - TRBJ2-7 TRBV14 CASSQGHYEQYF TGTGCCAGCAGCCAGGGGCACTACGAGCAGTACTTC
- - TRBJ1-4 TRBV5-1 CASSETQGWEKLFF TGCGCCAGCAGCGAAACACAGGGTTGGGAAAAACTGTTTTTT
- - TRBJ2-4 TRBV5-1 CASSLAEGGLGAKNIQYF TGCGCCAGCAGCTTGGCCGAGGGGGGGCTCGGAGCCAAAAACATTCAGTACTTC
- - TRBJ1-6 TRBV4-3 CASSQDRESSPLHF TGCGCCAGCAGCCAAGATCGGGAGAGTTCACCCCTCCACTTT